Following are 23 T cell receptor beta chains from one sample sequenced in a study of T cell responses to AZD1222 COVID-19 vaccine. Data came from immunoSEQ multiplex PCR; TCRdb stores just in-frame clones and leaves some out. The sample lists approximately 120,000 clones; 84% were seen once. The material was peripheral blood, obtained 28 days after the second AZD1222 dose. These receptor sequences come from an adult who received the AZD1222 COVID-19 vaccine.

The chain employs TRBV7-9 and TRBJ2-3; D is uncertain. Germline loops: CDR1 SEHNR, CDR2 FQNEAQ (reference sequence). The CDR3 runs to 14 residues. Deletions cut 5 bases from V and 1 base from J, with 10 bases between. The CDR3 coding sequence is TGTGCCAGCAGCCCCCGCGGCCGCACAGATACGCAGTATTTT. This gives the protein CASSPRGRTDTQYF. Supplemented by reference TRBV7-9 and TRBJ2-3, the full variable domain reads DTGVSQNPRHKITKRGQNVTFRCDPISEHNRLYWYRQTLGQGPEFLTYFQNEAQLEKSRLLSDRFSAERPKGSFSTLEIQRTEQGDSAMYLCASSPRGRTDTQYFGPGTRLTVL.

The sample holds a few counts of this clone. The chain has TRBV4-3 and TRBJ1-1; D remains ambiguous. The CDR3 runs to 17 residues. Germline V gene sequence: CDR1 LGHNA, CDR2 YSLEER. V was clipped by 1 base and J by 0 bases, with 15 bases between them. This CDR3 is CASSQVFATALNTEAFF. The CDR3 DNA reads TGCGCCAGCAGCCAAGTCTTCGCCACAGCGCTGAACACTGAAGCTTTCTTT.

The rearrangement links TRBV28 to TRBJ1-2, with D maybe TRBD1 (5 bases). CDR1 is MDHEN and CDR2 is SYDVKM in the germline V gene. The CDR3 has 11 amino acids. The germline V and J ends were trimmed by 3 bases and 10 bases, with 9 bases remaining between them. Here the CDR3 DNA reads TGTGCCAGCAGTTTTGAGACAGACTACACCTTC. It specifies CASSFETDYTF.

The chain employs TRBV7-9 and TRBJ2-3; unclear D gene. The CDR3 spans 13 residues. Deletions cut 10 bases from V and 2 bases from J, with 13 bases between. The germline V gene has CDR1 SEHNR and CDR2 FQNEAQ (reference sequence). The CDR3 protein is CAIPPWNTDTQYF. CDR3 sequence (DNA): TGTGCCATCCCCCCTTGGAACACAGATACGCAGTATTTT.

The chain has TRBV4-3 and TRBJ1-3, with D perhaps TRBD1 (6 bases). This CDR3 region has 17 residues. Germline CDR1 and CDR2: LGHNA and YSLEER. V gave up 2 bases and J gave up 1 base, with 15 bases separating them. The CDR3 sequence is CASSQNPGEASGNTIYF. The CDR3, as DNA: TGCGCCAGCAGCCAAAATCCAGGGGAAGCATCTGGAAACACCATATATTTT.

This clone was observed once. CDR3: CASGGEGAAKQFF. The CDR3 nucleotides are TGCGCCAGCGGAGGGGAGGGAGCGGCTAAGCAGTTCTTC. The chain carries TRBV5-1 and TRBJ2-1; 7 nucleotides agree with TRBD2. V shed 7 bases and J 11 bases; nucleotides not matched to a gene: 12. This CDR3 has 13 amino acids. Per the germline V gene, CDR1 is SGHRS and CDR2 is YFSETQ.

The CDR3: CASSESPDTQYF. In DNA form, the CDR3 reads TGCGCCAGCAGTGAGTCCCCAGATACGCAGTATTTT. The rearrangement joins TRBV10-2 to TRBJ2-3; D is unresolved. The V and J ends lost 0 bases and 4 bases respectively, with 2 bases between them. Per the germline V gene, CDR1 is WSHSY and CDR2 is SAAADI. The CDR3 is made up of 12 amino acids.

This clone was seen a few times. The chain links TRBV5-1 to TRBJ2-2; 8 positions match TRBD1. The germline gives CDR1 SGHRS, CDR2 YFSETQ. CDR3 length: 15 amino acids. Trimming cost V 4 bases and J 4 bases; bases outside gene matches: 6. The chain's CDR3 is CASSGSGGATGELFF. Here the CDR3 DNA reads TGCGCCAGCAGCGGGTCAGGGGGCGCCACCGGGGAGCTGTTTTTT.

The J gene is TRBJ2-3, the V gene TRBV6-6; unclear D gene. V was pared by 7 bases and J by 2 bases, with 13 bases between. Germline V lookup: CDR1 MNHNY, CDR2 SVGAGI (reference sequence). This CDR3 is built from 14 residues. CDR3 in amino acids: CASTSRKLTDTQYF. DNA of the CDR3: TGTGCCAGCACTTCACGGAAGCTCACAGATACGCAGTATTTT.

The chain combines TRBV11-2 with TRBJ2-1; 8 nucleotides align to TRBD2. V gave up 1 base and J gave up 5 bases; unmatched junction bases: 13. The CDR3 covers 18 residues. Germline values: CDR1 SGHAT, CDR2 FQNNGV. The CDR3 nucleotides read TGTGCCAGCAGCTTAGCCCCCCGGGGGAGGCGGGAGGACAATGAGCAGTTCTTC. It yields the protein CASSLAPRGRREDNEQFF. Combining the CDR3 with reference TRBV11-2 and TRBJ2-1 gives the whole variable domain EAGVAQSPRYKIIEKRQSVAFWCNPISGHATLYWYQQILGQGPKLLIQFQNNGVVDDSQLPKDRFSAERLKGVDSTLKIQPAKLEDSAVYLCASSLAPRGRREDNEQFFGPGTRLTVL.

V is TRBV4-1 and J is TRBJ1-6, with D possibly matching TRBD1 (6 bases). This CDR3 has 17 residues. Trimming shortened V by 3 bases and J by 0 bases, and 12 bases separated the two germline ends. CDR1 and CDR2 from the germline V gene are MGHRA and YSYEKL. The CDR3 protein is CASSHEQGSSYNSPLHF. CDR3 DNA: TGCGCCAGCAGCCATGAACAGGGCAGCTCCTATAATTCACCCCTCCACTTT.

This clone was seen once. The CDR3 bases are TGTGCCAGTAAGGGGGACAGAAATAGCAATCAGCCCCAGCATTTT. It translates to CASKGDRNSNQPQHF. J is TRBJ1-5 and V is TRBV19; TRBD1 matches at 7 bases. With 7 bases clipped from V and 0 bases from J, the junction kept 6 bases outside the gene matches. Germline V gene sequence: CDR1 LNHDA, CDR2 SQIVND (reference sequence). The CDR3 sequence is 15 residues long.

By proportion, this clone is medium-sized. The V and J genes are TRBV9 and TRBJ1-4, with 7 positions matching TRBD1. The CDR3 covers 13 residues. The ends lost 4 bases at V and 6 bases at J; junction bases unmatched: 3. Looked up from germline, CDR1 is SGDLS and CDR2 is YYNGEE. CDR3 in amino acids: CASSRGTDEKLFF. Here the CDR3 DNA reads TGTGCCAGCAGCAGAGGGACAGATGAAAAACTGTTTTTT.

The gene calls are TRBV7-3 and TRBJ2-3; 8 bases are a match to TRBD2. Losses at the gene ends were 5 bases for V and 2 bases for J; bases not matched to a gene: 3. Per the germline V gene, CDR1 is SGHTA and CDR2 is FQGTGA. CDR3 length: 14 residues. The CDR3 reads CASSQAGVTDTQYF. In DNA, the CDR3 is TGTGCCAGCAGCCAAGCGGGGGTCACAGATACGCAGTATTTT.

The chain is built from TRBV5-1 and TRBJ2-5; D is possibly TRBD1 (5 bases). The CDR3 loop spans 14 amino acids. V was pared by 4 bases and J by 5 bases, with 15 bases between. The germline gives CDR1 SGHRS, CDR2 YFSETQ. CDR3 coding DNA: TGCGCCAGCAGCATACTGGACATTTCCGAGACCCAGTACTTC. Translated: CASSILDISETQYF.

This clone occurred once. The CDR3 nucleotides read TGTGCCAGCAGCCAAGATACTAATGAGGGCAAGGAGACCCAGTACTTC. It translates to CASSQDTNEGKETQYF. The chain recombines TRBV3-1 (or the pseudogene TRBV3-2) with TRBJ2-5; TRBD2 is a possible D gene (5 bases). Germline-derived CDR1 and CDR2 are LGHDT and YNNKEL (reference sequence). V gave up 0 bases and J gave up 5 bases, with 16 bases separating them. The CDR3 runs to 16 residues.

This clone was detected only once. A read error may account for a junction end that differs from germline. Within the sample, other DNA sequences also encode this same CDR3. The V call is TRBV28, the J call TRBJ1-2; 9 positions match TRBD1. CDR1 and CDR2 from the germline V gene are MDHEN and SYDVKM. The CDR3 spans 15 residues. This chain's CDR3 is CASSWTGVGPYGYTF. DNA of the CDR3: TGTGCCAGCAGTTGGACAGGGGTGGGCCCCTATGGCTACACCTTT.

The gene calls are TRBV28 and TRBJ1-1; weak D call: TRBD1 (5 bases). V dropped 7 bases and J dropped 4 bases, with 13 bases sitting between them. Germline V gene data show CDR1 as MDHEN and CDR2 as SYDVKM. CDR3 length equals 13 residues. The DNA for the CDR3 is TGTGCCAGCACCCTGGGGGGTGCCACTGAAGCTTTCTTT. This translates into CASTLGGATEAFF.

This chain connects TRBV9 to TRBJ2-2; TRBD1 aligns across 7 bases. There are 14 residues in the CDR3. In germline, CDR1 is SGDLS, CDR2 YYNGEE. Unmatched junction bases numbered 7, after V lost 7 bases and J lost 4 bases. Here the CDR3 reads CASGQTGLTGELFF. The CDR3 DNA reads TGTGCCAGCGGGCAGACAGGGCTCACCGGGGAGCTGTTTTTT.

CDR3 DNA sequence: TGTGCCAGCAGCTTAGGGGGGGCCAATTCACCCCTCCACTTT. It specifies CASSLGGANSPLHF. V usage is TRBV11-3 and J usage is TRBJ1-6; weak D call: TRBD1 (6 bases). Germline V gene lookup returns CDR1 SGHNT and CDR2 YENEEA. With 1 base removed from V and 7 bases from J, the gap between germline ends came to 8 bases. The CDR3 covers 14 residues.

This chain uses TRBV10-3 with TRBJ1-2; the match to TRBD1 covers 11 bases. This CDR3 region has 13 residues. V shed 11 bases, J shed 8 bases, and the junction held 10 bases outside the gene matches. The V gene's germline CDR1 is ENHRY and CDR2 SYGVKD. The CDR3 DNA sequence: TGTGCCCTGCGGGACAGGGGGATAGGCGGCTACACCTTC. This encodes CALRDRGIGGYTF.

The V and J genes are TRBV27 and TRBJ2-1; possible D gene TRBD2, 5 bases. The CDR3 is 14 residues long. V lost 5 bases and J lost 11, with 19 bases in between. Germline assignment: CDR1 MNHEY and CDR2 SMNVEV (reference sequence). The CDR3 loop reads CASSPRVGLAKQFF. The CDR3, as DNA: TGTGCCAGCAGTCCTCGTGTCGGGCTAGCAAAGCAGTTCTTC.

V gene TRBV13 combines with J gene TRBJ2-7, with 11 bases fitting TRBD1. This CDR3 has 15 amino acids. CDR1 and CDR2 (germline): PRHDT, FYEKMQ (reference sequence). The trim removed 5 bases at V and 4 bases at J, leaving 7 bases unmatched. The CDR3 coding sequence is TGTGCCAGCAGCCCTGGGACAGGGGGAAAGTACGAGCAGTACTTC. The encoded protein is CASSPGTGGKYEQYF.